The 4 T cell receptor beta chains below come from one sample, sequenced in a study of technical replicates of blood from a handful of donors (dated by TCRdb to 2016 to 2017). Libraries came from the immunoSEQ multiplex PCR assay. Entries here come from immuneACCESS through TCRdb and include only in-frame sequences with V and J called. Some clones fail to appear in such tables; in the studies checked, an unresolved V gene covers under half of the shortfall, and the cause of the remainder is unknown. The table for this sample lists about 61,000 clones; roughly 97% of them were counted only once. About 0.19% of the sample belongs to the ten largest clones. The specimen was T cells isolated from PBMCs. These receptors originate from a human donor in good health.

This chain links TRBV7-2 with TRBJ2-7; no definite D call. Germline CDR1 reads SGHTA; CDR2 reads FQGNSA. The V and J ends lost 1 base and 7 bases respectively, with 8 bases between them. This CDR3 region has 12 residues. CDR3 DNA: TGTGCCAGCAGCTTAGATCTACGGGAGCAGTACTTC. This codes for CASSLDLREQYF.

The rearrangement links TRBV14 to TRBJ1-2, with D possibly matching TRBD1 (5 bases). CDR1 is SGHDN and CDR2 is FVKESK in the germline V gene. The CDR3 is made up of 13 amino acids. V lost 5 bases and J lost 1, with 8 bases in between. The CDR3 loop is CASSAQGNYGYTF. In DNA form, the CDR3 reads TGTGCCAGCAGCGCGCAGGGTAACTATGGCTACACCTTC.

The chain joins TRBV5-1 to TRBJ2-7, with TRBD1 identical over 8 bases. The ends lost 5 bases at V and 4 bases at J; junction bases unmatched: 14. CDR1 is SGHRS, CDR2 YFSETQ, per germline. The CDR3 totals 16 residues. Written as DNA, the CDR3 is TGCGCCAGCAGTTATGACAGGGGATTGGAGAGGTACGAGCAGTACTTC. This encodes CASSYDRGLERYEQYF.

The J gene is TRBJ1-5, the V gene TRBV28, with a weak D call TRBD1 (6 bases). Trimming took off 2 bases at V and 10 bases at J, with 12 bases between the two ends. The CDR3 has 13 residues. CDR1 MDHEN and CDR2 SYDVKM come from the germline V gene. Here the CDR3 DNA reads TGTGCCAGCAGTTTAATGTCGGACAGTCCCCAGCATTTT. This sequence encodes CASSLMSDSPQHF.